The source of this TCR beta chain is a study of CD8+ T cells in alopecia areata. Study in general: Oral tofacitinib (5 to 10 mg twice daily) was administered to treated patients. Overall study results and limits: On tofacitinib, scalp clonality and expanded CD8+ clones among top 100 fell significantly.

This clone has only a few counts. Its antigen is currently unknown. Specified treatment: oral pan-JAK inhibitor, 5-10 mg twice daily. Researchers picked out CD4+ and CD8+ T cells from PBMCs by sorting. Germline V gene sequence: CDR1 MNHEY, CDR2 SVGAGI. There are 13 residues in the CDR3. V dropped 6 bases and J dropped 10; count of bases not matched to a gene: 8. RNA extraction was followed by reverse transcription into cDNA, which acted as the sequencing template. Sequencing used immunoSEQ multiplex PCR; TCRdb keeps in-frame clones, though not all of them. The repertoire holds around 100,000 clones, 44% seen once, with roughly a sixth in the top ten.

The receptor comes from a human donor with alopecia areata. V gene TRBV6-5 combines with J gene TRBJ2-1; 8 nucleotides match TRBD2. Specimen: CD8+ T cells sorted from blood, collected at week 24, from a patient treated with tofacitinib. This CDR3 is CASRKGAGDEQFF. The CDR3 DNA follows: TGTGCCAGCAGAAAAGGAGCGGGAGACGAGCAGTTCTTC.